This T cell receptor (beta chain) is from a study of neurological immune-mediated disorders. A 10-nucleotide random UMI tagged transcripts in template-switch 5'RACE cDNA synthesis. The yield of each sequencing run was over 180 million TCR-beta sequences from 15-18 subjects. TCRdb fed the 5' RACE reads into MiXCR, producing one record per CDR3 protein. The top ten hold 5.9% of the sample, which has tens of thousands of distinct CDR3 sequences, around 3.1% seen once. The CDR3 runs 14 residues. V was cut by 7 bases and J by 7 bases, with 16 bases left in between. CDR1 and CDR2 from the germline V gene are MDHEN and SYDVKM. This clonotype was seen at least ten times.

The chain couples TRBV28 to TRBJ2-2; tentatively, D is TRBD1 (5 bases). Sequencing was performed on PBMCs. The sequence was collected from a man aged 40-50 years with multiple sclerosis. CDR3 DNA: TGTGCCAGCATTAGGGGAAGGCTCGGCGGGGAGCTGTTTTTT. It yields the protein CASIRGRLGGELFF.